The present TCR beta chain was sequenced within a study of shared clonotypes between healthy human individuals. Overall study findings and caveats: Naive CD4 clonotypes were shared across a few donors at around 5.4%.

This clone has just one count. The antigen is not known. Clones were sequenced by immunoSEQ multiplex PCR, and TCRdb holds only the in-frame ones, with some missing. The sample comprises about 1.5 million clones, nearly 99% of which are singletons, and roughly 0.42% rests with the top ten. Looked up from germline, CDR1 is SGHRS and CDR2 is YFSETQ. The CDR3 contains 16 residues. V was clipped by 5 bases and J by 0 bases, with 17 bases between them. This clonotype originated in a man under 40 in good health. The gene calls are TRBV5-1 and TRBJ1-1, with a tentative D call TRBD1 (5 bases). The sample comprised naive CD4+ T cells sorted from blood. Subset indicated: CD45RA+ positively selected. CDR3 sequence: CASRNGVGAMNTEAFF. For the CDR3, the DNA is TGCGCCAGCAGGAATGGGGTAGGGGCGATGAACACTGAAGCTTTCTTT.